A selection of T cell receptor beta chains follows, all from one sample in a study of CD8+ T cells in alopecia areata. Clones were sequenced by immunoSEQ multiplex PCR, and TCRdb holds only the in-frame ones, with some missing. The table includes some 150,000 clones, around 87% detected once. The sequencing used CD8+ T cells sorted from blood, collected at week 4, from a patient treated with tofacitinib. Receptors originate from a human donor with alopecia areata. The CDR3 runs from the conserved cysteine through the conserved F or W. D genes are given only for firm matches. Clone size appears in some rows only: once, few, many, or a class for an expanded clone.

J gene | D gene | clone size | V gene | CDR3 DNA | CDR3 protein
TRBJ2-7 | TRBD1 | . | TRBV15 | TGTGCCACCAGCACACAGACAGGGACCTACGAGCAGTACTTC | CATSTQTGTYEQYF
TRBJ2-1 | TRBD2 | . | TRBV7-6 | TGTGCCAGCAGCTTAGACGCTAGCGGGAATGAGCAGTTCTTC | CASSLDASGNEQFF
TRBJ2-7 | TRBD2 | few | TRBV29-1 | TGCAGCGTTCTAGCGGGAGCTTCCTCCTACGAGCAGTACTTC | CSVLAGASSYEQYF
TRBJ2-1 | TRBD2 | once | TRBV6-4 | TGTGCCAGCAGGACTGTAGCGGGGGACGGTAATGAGCAGTTCTTC | CASRTVAGDGNEQFF
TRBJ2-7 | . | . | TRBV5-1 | TGCGCCAGCAGCCCCAAGTACGACGAGCAGTACTTC | CASSPKYDEQYF
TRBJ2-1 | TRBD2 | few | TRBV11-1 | TGTGCCAGCAGCTTAACGGGACTATCTTGGCGGAGCTCCTACAATGAGCAGTTCTTC | CASSLTGLSWRSSYNEQFF
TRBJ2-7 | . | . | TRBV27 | TGTGCCAGCAGTATTGCGTCCAGCTACGAGCAGTACTTC | CASSIASSYEQYF
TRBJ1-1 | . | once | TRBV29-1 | TGCAGCTCCTCCGCTCTTGGCACTGAAGCTTTCTTT | CSSSALGTEAFF
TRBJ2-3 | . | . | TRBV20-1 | TGCTCAGGGTGGGGGAACTATACGCAGTATTTT | CSGWGNYTQYF
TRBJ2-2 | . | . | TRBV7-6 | TGTGCCAGCAGCTTAACCGGGGAGGAGCTGTTTTTT | CASSLTGEELFF
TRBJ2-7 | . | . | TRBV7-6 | TGTGCCAGCAGCTTAGGTGGAGGGTACTCGTCCTACGAGCAGTACTTC | CASSLGGGYSSYEQYF
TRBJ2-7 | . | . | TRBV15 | TGTGCCACCAGCGGCCTCCGGACAGTTTACGAGCAGTACTTC | CATSGLRTVYEQYF
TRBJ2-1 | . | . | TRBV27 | TGTGCCAGCAGTTTAAGCGGAAACGCCTACAATGAGCAGTTCTTC | CASSLSGNAYNEQFF
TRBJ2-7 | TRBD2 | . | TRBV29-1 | TGCAGCGTCGTTCCGGGACTAGTGAACTCCTACGAGCAGTACTTC | CSVVPGLVNSYEQYF
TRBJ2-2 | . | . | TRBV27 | TGTGCCAGCAGCCTAGCGTTTAGCGCCGGGGAGCTGTTTTTT | CASSLAFSAGELFF
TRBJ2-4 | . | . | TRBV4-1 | TGCGCCAGCAGCCAACCCCGACTTGACCGGGACGCGGGGATTCAGTACTTC | CASSQPRLDRDAGIQYF
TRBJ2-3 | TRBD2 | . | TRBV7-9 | TGTGCCAGCAGCATTCTACCGAGCGGGAGCTACACGCAGTATTTT | CASSILPSGSYTQYF
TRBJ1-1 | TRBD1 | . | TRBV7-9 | TGTGCCAGCAGCTTCCCTACAGGGGAAGTTAGCACTGAAGCTTTCTTT | CASSFPTGEVSTEAFF
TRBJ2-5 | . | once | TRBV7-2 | TGTGCCAGCAGCTACCAACGGGAACAAGAGACCCAGTACTTC | CASSYQREQETQYF
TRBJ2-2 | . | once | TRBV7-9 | TGTGCCAGCAGCGCTACCCTTTCGGACAGCTACACCGGGGAGCTGTTTTTT | CASSATLSDSYTGELFF
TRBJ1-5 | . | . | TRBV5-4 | TGTGCCAGCAGCTTTACCGGTACCGGGAGCAATCAGCCCCAGCATTTT | CASSFTGTGSNQPQHF
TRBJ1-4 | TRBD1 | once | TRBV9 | TGTGCCAGCAGCGGAGGGACAGGGCAGGAAAAACTGTTTTTT | CASSGGTGQEKLFF
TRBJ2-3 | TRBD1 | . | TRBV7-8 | TGTGCCAGCAGCTTCCACCGGACAGGAGCTTTCACAGATACGCAGTATTTT | CASSFHRTGAFTDTQYF
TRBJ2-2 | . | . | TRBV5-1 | TGCGCCAGCAGCTTTTGTAGTAGGCACAGCGGCACCGGGGAGCTGTTTTTT | CASSFCSRHSGTGELFF
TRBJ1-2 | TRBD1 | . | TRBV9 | TGTGCCAGCAGTGGGGACAGCTTGGCGAGGGGCTACACCTTC | CASSGDSLARGYTF
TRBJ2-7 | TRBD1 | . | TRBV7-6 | TGTGCCAGCAGCTCAGAACCGGGACAGGGGATTTCTGGCGAGCAGTACTTC | CASSSEPGQGISGEQYF
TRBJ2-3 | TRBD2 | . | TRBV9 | TGTGCCAGCAGCGTAGTAGAACTAGCGAGGGATACGCAGTATTTT | CASSVVELARDTQYF
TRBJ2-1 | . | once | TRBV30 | TGTGCCTGGAGGACTGGGAGGAATGAGCAGTTCTTC | CAWRTGRNEQFF
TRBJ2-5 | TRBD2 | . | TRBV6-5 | TGTGCCAGCAGTTATAGCGGGAGCAGGGAGACCCAGTACTTC | CASSYSGSRETQYF